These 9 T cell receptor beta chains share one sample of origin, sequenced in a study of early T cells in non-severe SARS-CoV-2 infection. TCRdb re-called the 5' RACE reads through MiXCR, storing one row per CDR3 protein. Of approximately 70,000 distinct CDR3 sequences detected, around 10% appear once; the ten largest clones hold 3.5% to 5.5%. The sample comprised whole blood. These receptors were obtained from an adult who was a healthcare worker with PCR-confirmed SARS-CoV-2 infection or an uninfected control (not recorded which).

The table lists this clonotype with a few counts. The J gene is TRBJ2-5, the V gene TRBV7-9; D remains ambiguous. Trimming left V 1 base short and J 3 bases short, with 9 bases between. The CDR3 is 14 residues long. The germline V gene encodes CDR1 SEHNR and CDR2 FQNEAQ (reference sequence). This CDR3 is CASSLDAGKETQYF. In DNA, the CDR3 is TGTGCCAGCAGCTTAGATGCAGGAAAAGAGACCCAGTACTTC.

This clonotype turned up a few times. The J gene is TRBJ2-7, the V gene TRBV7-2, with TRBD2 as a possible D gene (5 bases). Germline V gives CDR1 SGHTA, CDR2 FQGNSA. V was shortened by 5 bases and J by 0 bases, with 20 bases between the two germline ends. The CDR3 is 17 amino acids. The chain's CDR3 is CASSPYQSLGSSYEQYF. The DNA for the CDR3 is TGTGCCAGCAGCCCCTACCAGAGTTTGGGGAGCTCCTACGAGCAGTACTTC.

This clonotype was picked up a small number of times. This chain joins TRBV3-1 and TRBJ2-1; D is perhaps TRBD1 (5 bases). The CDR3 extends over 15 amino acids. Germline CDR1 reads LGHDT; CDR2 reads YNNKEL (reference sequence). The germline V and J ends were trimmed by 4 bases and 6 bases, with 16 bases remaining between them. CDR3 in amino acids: CASSPFRQGSNEQFF. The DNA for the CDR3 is TGTGCCAGCAGCCCCTTTCGGCAGGGTAGCAATGAGCAGTTCTTC.

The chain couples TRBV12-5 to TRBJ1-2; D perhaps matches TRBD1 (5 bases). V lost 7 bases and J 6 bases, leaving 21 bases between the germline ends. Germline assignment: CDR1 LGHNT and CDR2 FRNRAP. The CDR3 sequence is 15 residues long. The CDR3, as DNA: TGTGCTAGTGCCCTTCTGTCAGTGGGGCCGGATGGCTACACCTTC. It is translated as CASALLSVGPDGYTF.

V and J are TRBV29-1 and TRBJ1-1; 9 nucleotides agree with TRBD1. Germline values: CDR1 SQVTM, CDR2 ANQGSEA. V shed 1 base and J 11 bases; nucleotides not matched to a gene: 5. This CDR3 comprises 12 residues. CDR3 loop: CSVEGQQGAAFF. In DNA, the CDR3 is TGCAGCGTTGAAGGCCAACAGGGGGCTGCTTTCTTT.

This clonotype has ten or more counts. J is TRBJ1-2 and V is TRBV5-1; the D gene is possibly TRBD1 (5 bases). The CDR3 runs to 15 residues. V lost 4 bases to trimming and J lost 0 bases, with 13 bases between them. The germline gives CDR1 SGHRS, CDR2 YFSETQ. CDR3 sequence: CASSHGDGANYGYTF. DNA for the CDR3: TGCGCCAGCAGCCATGGGGACGGGGCTAACTATGGCTACACCTTC. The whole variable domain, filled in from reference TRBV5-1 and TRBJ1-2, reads KAGVTQTPRYLIKTRGQQVTLSCSPISGHRSVSWYQQTPGQGLQFLFEYFSETQRNKGNFPGRFSGRQFSNSRSEMNVSTLELGDSALYLCASSHGDGANYGYTFGSGTRLTVV.

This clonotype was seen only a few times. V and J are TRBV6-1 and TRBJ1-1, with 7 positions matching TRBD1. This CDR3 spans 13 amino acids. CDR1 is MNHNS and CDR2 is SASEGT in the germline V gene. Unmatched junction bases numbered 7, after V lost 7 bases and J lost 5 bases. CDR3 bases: TGTGCCAGCAAGCCGACAGGGCGGACTGAAGCTTTCTTT. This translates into CASKPTGRTEAFF.

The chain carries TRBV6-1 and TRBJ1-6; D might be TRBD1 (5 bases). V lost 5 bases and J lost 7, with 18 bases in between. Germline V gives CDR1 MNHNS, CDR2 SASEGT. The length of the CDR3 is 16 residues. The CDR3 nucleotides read TGTGCCAGCAGTCATTCTTACAGGCCCGGCAATTCACCCCTCCACTTT. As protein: CASSHSYRPGNSPLHF.

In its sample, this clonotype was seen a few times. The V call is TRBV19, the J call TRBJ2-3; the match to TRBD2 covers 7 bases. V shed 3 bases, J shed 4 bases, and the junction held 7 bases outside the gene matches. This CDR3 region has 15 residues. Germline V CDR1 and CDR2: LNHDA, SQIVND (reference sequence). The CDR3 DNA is TGTGCCAGTAGTATTAGGGCGGGGGACGCAGATACGCAGTATTTT. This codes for CASSIRAGDADTQYF. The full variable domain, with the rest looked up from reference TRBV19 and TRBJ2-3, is DGGITQSPKYLFRKEGQNVTLSCEQNLNHDAMYWYRQDPGQGLRLIYYSQIVNDFQKGDIAEGYSVSREKKESFPLTVTSAQKNPTAFYLCASSIRAGDADTQYFGPGTRLTVL.